The following is a T cell receptor beta chain sequence with its context. Its antigen is undetermined. The sample comes from a study of blood T cells in healthy people across ages. Findings and caveats of the study: It was held that diversity estimates obtained from one million T cells represented underestimates.

Alongside a J-beta primer mix, a sample-barcoded 5' primer served in a second PCR lasting 7 to 11 cycles. Each cDNA molecule was tagged by a template-switch adaptor with 12 random nucleotides. TCRdb processed the 5' RACE reads anew with MiXCR; each CDR3 protein has one entry. The repertoire has nearly 800,000 distinct CDR3 sequences, about 61% of them found once; the top ten carry under 30%. Germline CDR1 SNHLY, CDR2 FYNNEI. V lost 6 bases, J lost 10 bases, and 15 bases lay in between. The CDR3 is 12 residues long. This receptor was taken from a man in his forties in good health. Sequenced: blood. The gene calls are TRBV2 and TRBJ2-5; tentative D call: TRBD1 (7 bases). The CDR3 is CASRGTAGSQYF. The CDR3 DNA follows: TGTGCCAGCAGGGGGACAGCCGGGAGCCAGTACTTC.